The 25 T cell receptor beta chains below come from one sample, sequenced in a study of CD8+ T cells in alopecia areata. cDNA reverse transcribed from extracted RNA served as the sequencing template. Sequenced by immunoSEQ multiplex PCR; TCRdb stores in-frame clones only, minus some. Found here are around 200,000 clones, 50% to 70% of them singletons; the top ten hold 1.7%. This material consisted of CD4+ T cells sorted from blood, taken at week 0. The receptors here all came from a human donor with alopecia areata.

V gene TRBV29-1 combines with J gene TRBJ2-3, with 7 nucleotides matching TRBD2. CDR1 is SQVTM, CDR2 ANQGSEA, per germline. V gave up 7 bases and J gave up 2 bases; unmatched junction bases: 3. This CDR3 region has 12 residues. CDR3 coding DNA: TGCAGCGCGCGGGGGATCACAGATACGCAGTATTTT. It yields the protein CSARGITDTQYF.

This chain joins TRBV6-6 and TRBJ1-1, with a weak D call TRBD1 (6 bases). Germline loops: CDR1 MNHNY, CDR2 SVGAGI (reference sequence). V was trimmed by 7 bases and J by 7 bases, leaving 10 bases between them. The CDR3 extends over 11 amino acids. In DNA form, the CDR3 reads TGTGCCAGCAATACAGGGCGTGAAGCTTTCTTT. Encoded protein: CASNTGREAFF.

The gene calls are TRBV30 and TRBJ1-5; 7 nucleotides line up with TRBD1. The trim removed 5 bases at V and 1 base at J, leaving 2 bases unmatched. CDR3 length: 13 amino acids. Looked up from germline, CDR1 is GTSNPN and CDR2 is SVGIG (reference sequence). CDR3 nucleotide sequence: TGTGCCTGGCAGACAGGGAGCAATCAGCCCCAGCATTTT. Amino acid sequence: CAWQTGSNQPQHF.

This clone was recorded a few times. The CDR3 loop is CSVEGTLRGPETQYF. The CDR3, as DNA: TGCAGCGTTGAAGGGACCCTGAGGGGGCCAGAGACCCAGTACTTC. V is TRBV29-1 and J is TRBJ2-5; 7 bases map to TRBD1. Germline V gene sequence: CDR1 SQVTM, CDR2 ANQGSEA. The length of the CDR3 is 15 residues. Trimming cost V 1 base and J 4 bases; bases outside gene matches: 9.

The chain carries TRBV2 and TRBJ2-7; weak D call: TRBD1 (5 bases). The V end was cut by 2 bases, the J end by 5 bases, with 10 bases between. Germline CDR1 is SNHLY and CDR2 is FYNNEI. This CDR3 is built from 13 residues. CDR3: CASSEQGIHEQYF. DNA for the CDR3: TGTGCCAGCAGTGAACAGGGAATCCACGAGCAGTACTTC.

The V gene is TRBV19, the J gene TRBJ1-2; tentative D call: TRBD1 (5 bases). CDR1 and CDR2 from the germline V gene are LNHDA and SQIVND (reference sequence). V dropped 8 bases and J dropped 10 bases, with 17 bases sitting between them. The CDR3 contains 12 residues. CDR3 sequence reads: CASHRDLGTYTF. In nucleotides, the CDR3 is TGTGCCAGTCACCGGGACCTAGGGACCTACACCTTC.

V gene TRBV30 combines with J gene TRBJ1-2, with TRBD1 matching 10 bases. There are 13 residues in the CDR3. Germline assignment: CDR1 GTSNPN and CDR2 SVGIG (reference sequence). The V gene end was trimmed by 2 bases and the J gene end by 9 bases; junction bases not matched to a gene: 6. The CDR3 loop reads CAWSPGQGWSYTF. In DNA, the CDR3 is TGTGCCTGGAGTCCGGGACAGGGGTGGAGCTACACCTTC.

The chain combines TRBV29-1 with TRBJ1-5; weak D call: TRBD1 (5 bases). The CDR3 contains 12 residues. V was trimmed by 5 bases and J by 5 bases, leaving 10 bases between them. The germline CDR1 and CDR2 sequences are SQVTM and ANQGSEA. The CDR3 DNA is TGCAGCGTTCGATGGGGGGATCAGCCCCAGCATTTT. It yields the protein CSVRWGDQPQHF. The whole variable domain, filled in from reference TRBV29-1 and TRBJ1-5, reads SAVISQKPSRDICQRGTSLTIQCQVDSQVTMMFWYRQQPGQSLTLIATANQGSEATYESGFVIDKFPISRPNLTFSTLTVSNMSPEDSSIYLCSVRWGDQPQHFGDGTRLSIL.

This chain uses TRBV29-1 with TRBJ2-7; D is ambiguous. V was clipped by 8 bases and J by 3 bases, with 14 bases between them. Germline CDR1 and CDR2: SQVTM and ANQGSEA. CDR3 length: 12 amino acids. In nucleotides, the CDR3 is TGCAGCATTAGAAAAACGGGCTACGAGCAGTACTTC. Translated, it gives CSIRKTGYEQYF.

By share, this clone counts as medium-sized. The identical CDR3 is also encoded by other nucleotide sequences in the sample. V gene TRBV14 combines with J gene TRBJ1-6; tentatively, D is TRBD1 (5 bases). CDR3 length: 15 residues. Trimming left V 0 bases short and J 10 bases short, with 13 bases between. The V gene's germline CDR1 is SGHDN and CDR2 FVKESK. CDR3 bases: TGTGCCAGCAGCCAAGATCCGGCGGGACGGTCACCCCTCCACTTT. Translating gives CASSQDPAGRSPLHF.

The CDR3 loop reads CASSLVGTDYEQYF. The CDR3 DNA follows: TGTGCCAGCAGCTTAGTGGGGACGGACTACGAGCAGTACTTC. This chain joins TRBV7-2 and TRBJ2-7, with D perhaps assigned TRBD1 or TRBD2 (5 bases each). The CDR3 covers 14 residues. Germline lookup yields CDR1 SGHTA and CDR2 FQGNSA. V was shortened by 1 base and J by 3 bases, with 10 bases between the two germline ends. The whole variable domain, remainder taken from reference TRBV7-2 and TRBJ2-7, is GAGVSQSPSNKVTEKGKDVELRCDPISGHTALYWYRQSLGQGLEFLIYFQGNSAPDKSGLPSDRFSAERTGGSVSTLTIQRTQQEDSAVYLCASSLVGTDYEQYFGPGTRLTVT.

The chain links TRBV27 to TRBJ1-2; D is ambiguous. The CDR3 contains 15 residues. V gave up 7 bases and J gave up 2 bases, with 17 bases separating them. Germline V gives CDR1 MNHEY, CDR2 SMNVEV (reference sequence). CDR3 sequence reads: CASMGNGRTNYGYTF. The CDR3 nucleotides are TGTGCCAGCATGGGGAACGGCCGGACGAACTATGGCTACACCTTC.

The chain links TRBV6-1 to TRBJ2-7, with D perhaps matching TRBD2 (5 bases). V gave up 8 bases and J gave up 5 bases, with 16 bases separating them. The CDR3 extends over 13 amino acids. Germline lookup yields CDR1 MNHNS and CDR2 SASEGT. Written as DNA, the CDR3 is TGTGCCAGCTTTTGGGAGACCTCGAACGAGCAGTACTTC. It specifies CASFWETSNEQYF.

The table lists this clone with a few counts. The chain couples TRBV29-1 to TRBJ1-1; D gene ambiguous. Germline CDR1 and CDR2: SQVTM and ANQGSEA. The CDR3 runs to 13 residues. Trimming took 6 bases from V and 3 from J, leaving 14 bases between them. The chain's CDR3 is CSVPGPSDTEAFF. The CDR3 nucleotides are TGCAGCGTCCCGGGCCCCTCGGACACTGAAGCTTTCTTT.

V usage is TRBV30 and J usage is TRBJ1-1; the D is unclear. This CDR3 has 12 amino acids. With 4 bases removed from V and 0 bases from J, the gap between germline ends came to 6 bases. The V gene's germline CDR1 is GTSNPN and CDR2 SVGIG (reference sequence). CDR3 sequence reads: CAWILMNTEAFF. The DNA for the CDR3 is TGTGCCTGGATTCTCATGAACACTGAAGCTTTCTTT. The full variable domain, its missing parts supplied by reference TRBV30 and TRBJ1-1, is SQTIHQWPATLVQPVGSPLSLECTVEGTSNPNLYWYRQAAGRGLQLLFYSVGIGQISSEVPQNLSASRPQDRQFILSSKKLLLSDSGFYLCAWILMNTEAFFGQGTRLTVV.

This clone was found many times. This chain connects TRBV7-2 to TRBJ1-2; tentative D call: TRBD1 (5 bases). Germline CDR1 is SGHTA and CDR2 is FQGNSA. V was cut by 5 bases and J by 4 bases, with 17 bases left in between. This CDR3 is 15 amino acids long. The CDR3 DNA follows: TGTGCCAGCAGCGACCGGGACCCGACCATCTATGGCTACACCTTC. This sequence encodes CASSDRDPTIYGYTF.

This clone showed up just once. The chain joins TRBV10-3 to TRBJ1-2; D is undetermined. Trimming removed 0 bases from V and 8 bases from J, with 10 bases in between. CDR3 size: 13 residues. From germline, CDR1 is ENHRY and CDR2 SYGVKD. CDR3 sequence reads: CAISESGFGGYTF. The CDR3, as DNA: TGTGCCATCAGTGAGTCTGGCTTCGGCGGCTACACCTTC.

The chain employs TRBV2 and TRBJ1-6; D not certain. The CDR3 spans 13 residues. V was trimmed by 6 bases and J by 7 bases, leaving 10 bases between them. Germline CDR1 SNHLY, CDR2 FYNNEI. The CDR3 loop is CASRTAGNSPLHF. CDR3 nucleotides: TGTGCCAGCAGGACGGCGGGGAATTCACCCCTCCACTTT.

Only a few counts were recorded for this clone. The CDR3 is CASSSSLTLHF. The CDR3 nucleotides are TGTGCCAGCAGCTCCAGTTTAACCCTCCACTTT. This chain links TRBV7-2 with TRBJ1-6; D is unresolved. CDR3 size: 11 residues. In germline, CDR1 is SGHTA, CDR2 FQGNSA. V lost 4 bases to trimming and J lost 14 bases, with 9 bases between them.

The chain links TRBV10-3 to TRBJ1-1; D might be TRBD1 (6 bases). The ends were cut back, 6 bases at V and 3 bases at J, with 23 bases in the middle. This CDR3 region has 17 residues. The germline V gene encodes CDR1 ENHRY and CDR2 SYGVKD. The CDR3 reads CAISSRWRGEIDTEAFF. DNA for the CDR3: TGTGCCATCAGCTCCCGTTGGAGGGGGGAGATTGACACTGAAGCTTTCTTT.

Concerning this clone itself: At the DNA level, this CDR3 is encoded by other sequences in the same sample as well. The V call is TRBV18, the J call TRBJ2-5; D ambiguous. V was pared by 4 bases and J by 2 bases, with 5 bases between. This CDR3 is built from 12 residues. Germline CDR1 KGHSH, CDR2 LQKENI. The CDR3 DNA is TGTGCCAGCTCACGAGGTCAAGAGACCCAGTACTTC. This encodes CASSRGQETQYF. Looking up the rest from reference TRBV18 and TRBJ2-5 gives the full variable domain: NAGVMQNPRHLVRRRGQEARLRCSPMKGHSHVYWYRQLPEEGLKFMVYLQKENIIDESGMPKERFSAEFPKEGPSILRIQQVVRGDSAAYFCASSRGQETQYFGPGTRLLVL.

Concerning this clone: The sample holds other DNA sequences that translate to the same CDR3. This chain uses TRBV30 with TRBJ1-1; D gene unclear. Trimming removed 3 bases at V and 1 base at J, with 6 bases between. Germline loops: CDR1 GTSNPN, CDR2 SVGIG (reference sequence). There are 12 residues in the CDR3. The CDR3 loop reads CAWSRENTEAFF. The CDR3 nucleotides read TGTGCCTGGAGCCGCGAGAACACTGAAGCTTTCTTT.

V is TRBV29-1 and J is TRBJ1-2, with 7 bases fitting TRBD1. The CDR3 totals 15 residues. Unmatched junction bases numbered 10, after V lost 0 bases and J lost 6 bases. The germline CDR1 and CDR2 sequences are SQVTM and ANQGSEA. CDR3 residues: CSVEERMTGFDGYTF. In nucleotides, the CDR3 is TGCAGCGTTGAAGAAAGGATGACAGGGTTTGATGGCTACACCTTC.

This clone was picked up a small number of times. The chain is built from TRBV5-6 and TRBJ2-1; 8 nucleotides match TRBD2. V shed 4 bases, J shed 4 bases, and the junction held 7 bases outside the gene matches. CDR1 SGHDT and CDR2 YYEEEE come from the germline V gene. CDR3 length: 15 amino acids. The CDR3 DNA sequence: TGTGCCAGCAGCCTCCGGGGGGGCCCTTACAATGAGCAGTTCTTC. It translates to CASSLRGGPYNEQFF.

The chain joins TRBV9 to TRBJ2-2; possible D gene TRBD2, 6 bases. The CDR3 is 15 amino acids. V lost 4 bases, J lost 2 bases, and 12 bases lay in between. Germline V gene lookup returns CDR1 SGDLS and CDR2 YYNGEE. CDR3 loop: CASSPGTPNTGELFF. The CDR3 DNA reads as TGTGCCAGCAGCCCCGGGACTCCTAACACCGGGGAGCTGTTTTTT.